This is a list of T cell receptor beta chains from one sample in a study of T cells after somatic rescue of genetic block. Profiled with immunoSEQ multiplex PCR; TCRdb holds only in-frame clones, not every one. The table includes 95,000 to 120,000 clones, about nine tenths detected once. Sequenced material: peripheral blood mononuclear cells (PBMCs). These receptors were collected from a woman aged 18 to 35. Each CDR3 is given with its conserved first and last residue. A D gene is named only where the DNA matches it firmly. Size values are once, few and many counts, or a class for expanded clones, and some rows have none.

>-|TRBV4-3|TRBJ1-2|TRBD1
TGCGCCAGCAGCCACGAGGGACAGGGGGCTCATGGCTACACCTTC
CASSHEGQGAHGYTF
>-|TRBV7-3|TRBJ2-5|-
TGTGCCAGCAGCCCCAGGGGGGGCAGGGACCAAGAGACCCAGTACTTC
CASSPRGGRDQETQYF
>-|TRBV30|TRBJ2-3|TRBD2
TGTGCCTGGGGATACGGGGGGGCCACAGATACGCAGTATTTT
CAWGYGGATDTQYF
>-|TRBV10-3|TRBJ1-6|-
TGTGCCATCAGTGGTGGCCCGGGGTCTAATTCACCCCTCCACTTT
CAISGGPGSNSPLHF
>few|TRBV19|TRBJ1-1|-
TGTGCCAGTACCCGAGGGTTGGGCACTGAAGCTTTCTTT
CASTRGLGTEAFF
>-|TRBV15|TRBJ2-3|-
TGTGCCACCAGCAGAGAGGGGGCGCGGACAGATACGCAGTATTTT
CATSREGARTDTQYF
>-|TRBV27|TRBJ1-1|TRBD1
TGTGCCAGCCAAACCACCCTCGGGGACAGGGGGAGAGCTTTCTTT
CASQTTLGDRGRAFF
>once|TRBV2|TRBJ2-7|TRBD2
TGTGCCAGCAAGGATAGCGGGGGGTTGTTCTCCTACGAGCAGTACTTC
CASKDSGGLFSYEQYF
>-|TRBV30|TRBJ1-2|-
TGTGCCTGGAGTGTGTCAGGGGCTTATGGCTACACCTTC
CAWSVSGAYGYTF
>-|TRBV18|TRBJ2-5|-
TGTGCCAGCTCACCACGGGCCCTTGGAGGGGTAGGGGAGACCCAGTACTTC
CASSPRALGGVGETQYF
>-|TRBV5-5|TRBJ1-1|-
TGTGCCAGCAGCTTAAATGGGGGAGCGACTGAAGCTTTCTTT
CASSLNGGATEAFF
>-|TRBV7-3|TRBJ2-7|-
TGTGCCAGCAGCTTCCACCCCCGATCGGGGGGCAACGGCTCCTACGAGCAGTACTTC
CASSFHPRSGGNGSYEQYF
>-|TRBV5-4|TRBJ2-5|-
TGTGCCAGCAGCTTGGGTCTGAAGCAAGAGACCCAGTACTTC
CASSLGLKQETQYF
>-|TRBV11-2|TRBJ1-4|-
TGTGCCAGCAGCCCCCGAGGTGGTGGTGAAAAACTGTTTTTT
CASSPRGGGEKLFF
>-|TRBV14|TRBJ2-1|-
TGTGCCAGCAGCCAATCGAGGGGTGGGGAGCAGTTCTTC
CASSQSRGGEQFF
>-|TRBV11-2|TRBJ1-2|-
TGTGCCAGCAGCTCCAGGGCGGCTAACTATGGCTACACCTTC
CASSSRAANYGYTF
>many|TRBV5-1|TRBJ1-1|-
TGCGCCAGCAGCTTCCGGGACACCCGCACTGAAGCTTTCTTT
CASSFRDTRTEAFF
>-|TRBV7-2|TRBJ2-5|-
TGTGCCAGCAGCTTGAGCACGGTCCAAGAGACCCAGTACTTC
CASSLSTVQETQYF
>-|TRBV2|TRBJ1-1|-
TGTGCCAGCAGGGGCTACGGAGGAACAGACCTGAACACTGAAGCTTTCTTT
CASRGYGGTDLNTEAFF
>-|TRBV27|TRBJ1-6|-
TGTGCCAGCAGTTTGCTTCGGGGGCCAGATGATAATTCACCCCTCCACTTT
CASSLLRGPDDNSPLHF
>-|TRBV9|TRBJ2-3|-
TGTGCCAGCAGCGTAGTTGGCGGTAGCACAGATACGCAGTATTTT
CASSVVGGSTDTQYF
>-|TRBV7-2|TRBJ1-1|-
TGTGCCAGCAGCTTAGCAGGGTATCCCCGACTATTCAACACTGAAGCTTTCTTT
CASSLAGYPRLFNTEAFF
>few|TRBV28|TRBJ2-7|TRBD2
TGTGCCAGCGGGACTAGCGGTTCCTACGAGCAGTACTTC
CASGTSGSYEQYF
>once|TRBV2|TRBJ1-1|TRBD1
TGTGCCAGCAGTGGGGACAGGAGGACTGAAGCTTTCTTT
CASSGDRRTEAFF
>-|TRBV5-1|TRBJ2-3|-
TGCGCCAGCAGCTTGGTTCTTCAGAAAGATACGCAGTATTTT
CASSLVLQKDTQYF
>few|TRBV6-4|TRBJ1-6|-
TGTGCCAGCAGTAGGGAGGGGACGGATTCACCCCTCCACTTT
CASSREGTDSPLHF
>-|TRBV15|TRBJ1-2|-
TGTGCCACCAGCAGAGGAAGCAACTATGGCTACACCTTC
CATSRGSNYGYTF
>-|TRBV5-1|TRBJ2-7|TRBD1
TGCGCCAGTCGACAGGGGCGCTCCTACGAGCAGTACTTC
CASRQGRSYEQYF
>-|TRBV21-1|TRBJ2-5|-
TGTGCCAGCAGCCTGGGACAGGGGGCGCCTCAGGGGCAAGAGACCCAGTACTTC
CASSLGQGAPQGQETQYF
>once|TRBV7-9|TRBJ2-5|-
TGTGCCAGCAGCTCAGTAGCCGGAGAGACCCAGTACTTC
CASSSVAGETQYF
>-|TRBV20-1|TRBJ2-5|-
TGCAGTGCCATGGACTGGGAGACCCAGTACTTC
CSAMDWETQYF
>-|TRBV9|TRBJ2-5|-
TGTGCCAGCAGCGTAGTTGGGGGAGAGACCCAGTACTTC
CASSVVGGETQYF